A single sample gave rise to the 9 T cell receptor beta chains below, sequenced in a study of T-cell reconstitution after alpha-beta-depleted transplantation in children. For TCRbeta, the library was prepared with unique molecular identifiers. TCRdb used MiXCR to reprocess the PCR reads, holding one entry per CDR3 protein. Of about 640,000 distinct CDR3 sequences in the sample, over 10% are singletons; the top ten hold over 2%. The sample here was PBMCs, mostly from graft donor cells, taken 360 days after TCRalphabeta/CD19-depleted stem cell transplant. The receptors originated from a male patient aged 10 to 17 who had a stem cell transplant for acute myeloid leukemia, so the T cells may come from the graft donor.

This clonotype has more than one count but fewer than ten. The V and J genes are TRBV7-2 and TRBJ2-1; 10 bases are shared with TRBD2. The CDR3 covers 16 residues. Per germline, CDR1 SGHTA and CDR2 FQGNSA. After removal of 5 bases from V and 3 bases from J, the junction contained 7 bases not matched to a gene. The CDR3 loop reads CASSLLAGSLYNEQFF. CDR3 in DNA: TGTGCCAGCAGCCTACTAGCGGGGAGCCTCTACAATGAGCAGTTCTTC.

This clonotype has only a few counts. This chain uses TRBV24-1 with TRBJ2-1, with 7 nucleotides matching TRBD1. Trimming removed 7 bases from V and 4 bases from J; junction bases left unmatched: 9. The CDR3 runs to 15 residues. Per germline, CDR1 KGHDR and CDR2 SFDVKD. Here the CDR3 reads CATSSDRRVYNEQFF. The CDR3 DNA reads as TGTGCCACCAGCTCGGACAGGCGAGTTTACAATGAGCAGTTCTTC.

This clonotype has only a few counts. This chain connects TRBV7-6 to TRBJ2-7; 10 bases are a match to TRBD2. V was clipped by 0 bases and J by 4 bases; unmatched bases: 6. Germline V gives CDR1 SGHVS, CDR2 FNYEAQ. The CDR3 covers 16 residues. This CDR3 reads CASSLAASGSVYEQYF. The CDR3 DNA sequence: TGTGCCAGCAGCTTAGCGGCTAGCGGGAGTGTATACGAGCAGTACTTC.

The chain recombines TRBV20-1 with TRBJ2-7, with 11 bases lining up with TRBD2. The J segment lost 1 base and the V segment lost 5 bases, leaving 7 bases of the junction unmatched. The CDR3 has 15 residues. CDR1 is DFQATT and CDR2 is SNEGSKA in the germline V gene (reference sequence). The CDR3 reads CSARPLAGGSYEQYF. CDR3 DNA: TGCAGTGCTCGACCCCTAGCGGGAGGATCCTACGAGCAGTACTTC.

This clonotype was observed a handful of times. The chain couples TRBV19 to TRBJ2-7; D might be TRBD1 (5 bases). V lost 5 bases and J lost 1, with 12 bases in between. The CDR3 runs 14 residues. Per the germline V gene, CDR1 is LNHDA and CDR2 is SQIVND (reference sequence). The CDR3 region is CASSPGPQSYEQYF. Written as DNA, the CDR3 is TGTGCCAGTAGTCCAGGGCCCCAATCCTACGAGCAGTACTTC.

This clonotype was observed a few times. The chain carries TRBV6-2 or TRBV6-3 and TRBJ2-6, with D possibly matching TRBD1 (5 bases). Germline lookup yields CDR1 MNHEY and CDR2 SVGEGT. The V end was cut by 0 bases, the J end by 0 bases, with 12 bases between. This CDR3 is 18 amino acids long. CDR3 coding DNA: TGTGCCAGCAGTTACTCACTGGGGCGGTCCTCTGGGGCCAACGTCCTGACTTTC. Protein product: CASSYSLGRSSGANVLTF.

This clonotype was detected only a few times. The chain recombines TRBV27 with TRBJ2-1; TRBD2 matches 11 bases. CDR1 MNHEY and CDR2 SMNVEV come from the germline V gene (reference sequence). V lost 7 bases to trimming and J lost 2 bases; unmatched junction nucleotides: 10. The CDR3 totals 17 residues. CDR3: CASTLGGTSGPYNEQFF. The CDR3 DNA follows: TGTGCCAGCACCCTAGGCGGGACTAGCGGTCCCTACAATGAGCAGTTCTTC.

This clonotype has at least ten counts. This chain uses TRBV20-1 with TRBJ2-7; no clear D. Germline V gene data show CDR1 as DFQATT and CDR2 as SNEGSKA (reference sequence). The ends were cut back, 0 bases at V and 6 bases at J, with 6 bases in the middle. This CDR3 is built from 11 residues. The CDR3 here is CSARDHPEQYF. As DNA, the CDR3 is TGCAGTGCTAGAGATCACCCCGAGCAGTACTTC.

This clonotype occurred many times. The chain recombines TRBV7-2 with TRBJ2-3; unclear D gene. Trimming shortened V by 1 base and J by 5 bases, and 10 bases separated the two germline ends. This CDR3 spans 14 amino acids. The germline V gene has CDR1 SGHTA and CDR2 FQGNSA. The CDR3 nucleotides read TGTGCCAGCAGCTTAGGAATCCCCGGAGATACGCAGTATTTT. It encodes CASSLGIPGDTQYF.